The 9 T cell receptor beta chains reported below all come from one sample, sequenced in a study of blood T cell repertoires in COVID-19 (dated by TCRdb to 2020 to 2022). The library was produced with the immunoSEQ multiplex PCR assay. Sourced from immuneACCESS, this table was stored by TCRdb with only in-frame sequences that have V and J called. A share of the clones is absent; for the studies checked, an unresolved V gene accounts for under half, and the remainder has no known explanation. The sample table records a few hundred thousand clones; about 89% of these occur just once. Together, the top ten hold approximately 2.2% of the sample. Sequenced input: peripheral blood. The source of these receptors is a woman aged 45-65 years with acute or convalescent COVID-19.

This chain connects TRBV6-5 to TRBJ2-5; 7 positions match TRBD1. Trimming removed 10 bases from V and 5 bases from J; junction bases left unmatched: 4. The CDR3 has 11 residues. The V gene's germline CDR1 is MNHEY and CDR2 SVGAGI. The DNA for the CDR3 is TGTGCCATAGGGGGCGGGGAGACCCAGTACTTC. It codes for CAIGGGETQYF.

The chain employs TRBV10-3 and TRBJ1-4; TRBD1 matches at 7 bases. V shed 4 bases and J 8 bases; nucleotides not matched to a gene: 7. The germline CDR1 and CDR2 sequences are ENHRY and SYGVKD. The length of the CDR3 is 14 residues. The CDR3 spells CAISGGQLSEKLFF. The CDR3, as DNA: TGTGCCATCAGTGGGGGACAGCTAAGCGAAAAACTGTTTTTT.

The rearrangement joins TRBV9 to TRBJ2-1, with D possibly matching TRBD2 (5 bases). The length of the CDR3 is 15 residues. Per the germline V gene, CDR1 is SGDLS and CDR2 is YYNGEE. V was cut by 3 bases and J by 4 bases, with 14 bases left in between. CDR3 nucleotides: TGTGCCAGCAGCGCTTTCAGAGCGGATTACAATGAGCAGTTCTTC. It translates to CASSAFRADYNEQFF. Filled out from reference TRBV9 and TRBJ2-1, the complete variable domain reads DSGVTQTPKHLITATGQRVTLRCSPRSGDLSVYWYQQSLDQGLQFLIQYYNGEERAKGNILERFSAQQFPDLHSELNLSSLELGDSALYFCASSAFRADYNEQFFGPGTRLTVL.

V is TRBV6-2 or TRBV6-3 and J is TRBJ2-5; 10 bases are shared with TRBD1. The CDR3 length is 19 residues. Germline V gene lookup returns CDR1 MNHEY and CDR2 SVGEGT. The ends lost 2 bases at V and 4 bases at J; junction bases unmatched: 16. The CDR3 is CASSYPLTGTGANTETQYF. CDR3 DNA: TGTGCCAGCAGTTACCCCTTAACCGGGACAGGGGCAAATACAGAGACCCAGTACTTC.

The chain joins TRBV5-1 to TRBJ2-1; D perhaps matches TRBD2 (5 bases). The V gene lost 0 bases and the J gene lost 6 bases, with 10 bases spanning the gap. Germline V gene data show CDR1 as SGHRS and CDR2 as YFSETQ. The CDR3 is 14 residues long. CDR3 sequence (DNA): TGCGCCAGCAGCTTGGTTCTAGCCGGCAATGAGCAGTTCTTC. This translates into CASSLVLAGNEQFF. The whole variable domain, remainder taken from reference TRBV5-1 and TRBJ2-1, is KAGVTQTPRYLIKTRGQQVTLSCSPISGHRSVSWYQQTPGQGLQFLFEYFSETQRNKGNFPGRFSGRQFSNSRSEMNVSTLELGDSALYLCASSLVLAGNEQFFGPGTRLTVL.

This clone has only one observation. This chain joins TRBV2 and TRBJ2-7; 11 bases are shared with TRBD2. CDR3 length: 14 residues. The V gene's germline CDR1 is SNHLY and CDR2 FYNNEI. The V and J ends lost 4 bases and 3 bases, in that order; junction bases with no gene match: 2. In DNA, the CDR3 is TGTGCCAGCAGTGCCGGGACTAGCGGCTACGAGCAGTACTTC. This translates into CASSAGTSGYEQYF.

This chain connects TRBV9 to TRBJ2-3, with 8 bases lining up with TRBD2. V lost 2 bases to trimming and J lost 6 bases; unmatched junction nucleotides: 8. The CDR3 spans 15 residues. The germline CDR1 and CDR2 sequences are SGDLS and YYNGEE. CDR3 in amino acids: CASSVGGTSFDTQYF. The CDR3 DNA sequence: TGTGCCAGCAGCGTTGGCGGGACTAGTTTCGATACGCAGTATTTT.

V is TRBV11-2 and J is TRBJ2-1; 7 bases agree with TRBD2. The V and J ends lost 2 bases and 4 bases, in that order; junction bases with no gene match: 11. CDR3 length: 17 amino acids. Germline loops: CDR1 SGHAT, CDR2 FQNNGV. The CDR3 nucleotides read TGTGCCAGCAGCTTACCCGCTAGCGGAACCTGGTACAATGAGCAGTTCTTC. It encodes CASSLPASGTWYNEQFF.

The chain is built from TRBV4-2 and TRBJ2-1; D is perhaps TRBD2 (5 bases). The CDR3 runs 15 residues. Looked up from germline, CDR1 is LGHNA and CDR2 is YNFKEQ. V was clipped by 2 bases and J by 0 bases, with 8 bases between them. CDR3 loop: CASSQIGSSYNEQFF. DNA for the CDR3: TGTGCCAGCAGCCAAATAGGGAGCTCCTACAATGAGCAGTTCTTC.